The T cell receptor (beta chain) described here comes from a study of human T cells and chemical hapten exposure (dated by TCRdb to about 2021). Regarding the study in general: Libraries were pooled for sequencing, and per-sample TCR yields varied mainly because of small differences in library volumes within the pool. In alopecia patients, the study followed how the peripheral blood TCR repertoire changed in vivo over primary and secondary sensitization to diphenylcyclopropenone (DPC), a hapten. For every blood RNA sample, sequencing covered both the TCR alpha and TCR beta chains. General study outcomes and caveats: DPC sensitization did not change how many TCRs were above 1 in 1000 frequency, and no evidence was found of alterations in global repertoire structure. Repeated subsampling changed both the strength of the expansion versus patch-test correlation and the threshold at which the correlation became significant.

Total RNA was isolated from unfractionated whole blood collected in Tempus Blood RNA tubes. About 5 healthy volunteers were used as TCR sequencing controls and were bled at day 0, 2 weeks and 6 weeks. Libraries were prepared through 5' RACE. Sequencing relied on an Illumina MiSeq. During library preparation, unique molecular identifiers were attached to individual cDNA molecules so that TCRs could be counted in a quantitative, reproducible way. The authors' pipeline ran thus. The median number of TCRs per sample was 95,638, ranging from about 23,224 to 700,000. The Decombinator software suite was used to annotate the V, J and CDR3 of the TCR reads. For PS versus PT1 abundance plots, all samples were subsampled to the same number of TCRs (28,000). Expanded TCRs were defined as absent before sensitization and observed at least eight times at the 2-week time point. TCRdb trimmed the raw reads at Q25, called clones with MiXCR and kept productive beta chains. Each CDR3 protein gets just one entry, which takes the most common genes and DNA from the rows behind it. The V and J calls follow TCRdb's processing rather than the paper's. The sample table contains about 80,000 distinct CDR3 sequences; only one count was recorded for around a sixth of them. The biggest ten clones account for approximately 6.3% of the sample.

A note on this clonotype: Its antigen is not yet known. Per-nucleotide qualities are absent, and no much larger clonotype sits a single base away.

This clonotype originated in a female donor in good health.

Read as DNA, the sequence is TGTGCCAGCAGCGCTAGTAAGAGGGCAGGAAATCAGCCCCAGCATTTT. Translated, it gives CASSASKRAGNQPQHF. This chain joins TRBV6-1 to TRBJ1-5, with the identity of the D gene unclear. CDR1 and CDR2, per the germline V gene, are MNHNS and SASEGT. Deletion took 6 bases off V and 4 bases off J, with a span of 19 bases between the germline ends. The CDR3 contains 16 residues, cysteine and phenylalanine counted. Only CDR3 DNA remains: 48 bases, in frame from the first base.